The 16 T cell receptor beta chains reported below all come from one sample, sequenced in a study of cytomegalovirus exposure and HLA in healthy donors. The PCR ran on 60 Vbeta and 13 Jbeta primers. Measured with immunoSEQ multiplex PCR; TCRdb has only the in-frame clones, and not every one. Of 100,000 to 150,000 clones listed, just under 75% were seen once; the top ten hold 6% to 8.5%. Sequencing was performed on PBMCs. The receptors come from a man in his forties in good health and CMV-seropositive.

V usage is TRBV28 and J usage is TRBJ2-1, with 7 bases matching TRBD1. The CDR3 length is 18 residues. CDR1 and CDR2 from the germline V gene are MDHEN and SYDVKM. With 4 bases clipped from V and 9 bases from J, the junction kept 21 bases outside the gene matches. As DNA, the CDR3 is TGTGCCAGCAGTTCCCATCGTTCCGGACAGGAAAAACGGGGTGAGCAGTTCTTC. Amino acid sequence: CASSSHRSGQEKRGEQFF.

V usage is TRBV4-1 and J usage is TRBJ1-2; D gene unclear. V dropped 1 base and J dropped 1 base, with 13 bases sitting between them. Looked up from germline, CDR1 is MGHRA and CDR2 is YSYEKL. The CDR3 is 16 residues long. The CDR3 DNA is TGCGCCAGCAGCCAAGTTGAACGCAGGCTTAACTATGGCTACACCTTC. It specifies CASSQVERRLNYGYTF.

This clone was observed a single time. The gene calls are TRBV4-2 and TRBJ1-1; D gene unclear. Trimming left V 1 base short and J 4 bases short, with 13 bases between. The CDR3 runs 15 residues. Germline CDR1 reads LGHNA; CDR2 reads YNFKEQ. The DNA of the CDR3 is TGTGCCAGCAGCCAAGTTCCGGGTAGGCTCACTGAAGCTTTCTTT. Translation gives CASSQVPGRLTEAFF.

The rearrangement joins TRBV9 to TRBJ2-1; TRBD2 aligns across 9 bases. V lost 7 bases to trimming and J lost 7 bases; unmatched junction nucleotides: 18. The CDR3 is 17 amino acids. Germline assignment: CDR1 SGDLS and CDR2 YYNGEE. CDR3 coding DNA: TGTGCCAGCGGCCCCCGGGGTAGCGGGAGTGGGTGGAATGAGCAGTTCTTC. Translation: CASGPRGSGSGWNEQFF. Together with reference TRBV9 and TRBJ2-1, the CDR3 gives the full variable domain: DSGVTQTPKHLITATGQRVTLRCSPRSGDLSVYWYQQSLDQGLQFLIQYYNGEERAKGNILERFSAQQFPDLHSELNLSSLELGDSALYFCASGPRGSGSGWNEQFFGPGTRLTVL.

This clone was observed a single time. The genes are TRBV27 and TRBJ2-3; the match to TRBD1 covers 9 bases. The CDR3 covers 16 residues. The V gene's germline CDR1 is MNHEY and CDR2 SMNVEV (reference sequence). V gave up 5 bases and J gave up 7 bases; unmatched junction bases: 13. The CDR3 nucleotides read TGTGCCAGCAGTCCCGTCCGAAGACAGGGGGGTCATACGCAGTATTTT. It encodes CASSPVRRQGGHTQYF.

This CDR3 reads CASARGSPNSYEQYF. The CDR3 nucleotides read TGTGCCAGCGCCAGGGGTAGCCCGAACTCCTACGAGCAGTACTTC. The chain employs TRBV5-4 and TRBJ2-7; the D gene is possibly TRBD1 (6 bases). Between the trimmed V and J ends, which lost 7 bases and 0 bases, there was a span of 17 bases. The CDR3 totals 15 residues. Germline V gene data show CDR1 as SGHNT and CDR2 as YYREEE (reference sequence).

The chain is built from TRBV27 and TRBJ1-1, with D possibly TRBD1 on 5 matching bases. V dropped 2 bases and J dropped 1 base, with 14 bases sitting between them. The CDR3 spans 16 residues. Germline CDR1 and CDR2: MNHEY and SMNVEV (reference sequence). CDR3 DNA: TGTGCCAGCAGTTTACGAGGCGTGGGGGGGAACACTGAAGCTTTCTTT. This translates into CASSLRGVGGNTEAFF.

CDR3 region: CASSSGRDKGTGANVLTF. DNA for the CDR3: TGTGCCAGCAGCTCAGGGAGGGACAAGGGTACTGGGGCCAACGTCCTGACTTTC. This chain uses TRBV7-8 with TRBJ2-6; TRBD2 is a possible D gene (7 bases). V shed 4 bases and J shed 2 bases, with 18 bases lying between them. CDR3 length equals 18 residues. In germline, CDR1 is SGHVS, CDR2 FQNEAQ.

This chain joins TRBV29-1 and TRBJ2-7; no reliable D call. From germline, CDR1 is SQVTM and CDR2 ANQGSEA. This CDR3 comprises 13 residues. V gave up 5 bases and J gave up 0 bases, with 11 bases separating them. The CDR3 DNA reads as TGCAGCGTTCTCCACGACATCTCCTACGAGCAGTACTTC. As protein: CSVLHDISYEQYF.

The chain employs TRBV7-8 and TRBJ2-7; D unclear. CDR1 and CDR2 from the germline V gene are SGHVS and FQNEAQ. The V and J ends lost 1 base and 6 bases respectively, with 4 bases between them. The length of the CDR3 is 11 residues. The CDR3 region has the DNA TGTGCCAGCAGCTTAGAGAGCGAGCAGTACTTC. Protein sequence: CASSLESEQYF.

This clone was counted once. The V call is TRBV29-1, the J call TRBJ2-3, with a possible D match to TRBD1 (6 bases). Trimming took off 6 bases at V and 0 bases at J, with 13 bases between the two ends. The CDR3 extends over 14 amino acids. From germline, CDR1 is SQVTM and CDR2 ANQGSEA. This chain's CDR3 is CSVQGTLSTDTQYF. CDR3 in DNA: TGCAGCGTCCAAGGGACACTTAGCACAGATACGCAGTATTTT.

The chain carries TRBV19 and TRBJ1-5; D gene uncertain. Germline V gene sequence: CDR1 LNHDA, CDR2 SQIVND (reference sequence). V was trimmed by 7 bases and J by 0 bases, leaving 7 bases between them. The CDR3 loop spans 13 amino acids. Here the CDR3 reads CASTGYSNQPQHF. The CDR3 DNA reads TGTGCCAGTACGGGATATAGCAATCAGCCCCAGCATTTT. The full variable domain, with the rest looked up from reference TRBV19 and TRBJ1-5, is DGGITQSPKYLFRKEGQNVTLSCEQNLNHDAMYWYRQDPGQGLRLIYYSQIVNDFQKGDIAEGYSVSREKKESFPLTVTSAQKNPTAFYLCASTGYSNQPQHFGDGTRLSIL.

The genes are TRBV5-1 and TRBJ2-1, with 11 bases identical to TRBD2. V was pared by 6 bases and J by 6 bases, with 20 bases of the junction left unmatched. The CDR3 length is 19 residues. Germline V lookup: CDR1 SGHRS, CDR2 YFSETQ. The CDR3 DNA sequence: TGCGCCAGCAAGGGTCTGATAGCGGGGGGGCGAAGTAAGATCAATGAGCAGTTCTTC. As protein: CASKGLIAGGRSKINEQFF.

This rearrangement joins TRBV5-1 to TRBJ1-6; 7 bases map to TRBD1. V dropped 4 bases and J dropped 10; count of bases not matched to a gene: 11. This CDR3 contains 15 residues. The germline CDR1 and CDR2 sequences are SGHRS and YFSETQ. CDR3 protein: CASSNTTGSGSPLHF. In DNA form, the CDR3 reads TGCGCCAGCAGCAATACGACAGGGTCGGGCTCACCCCTCCACTTT.

The chain employs TRBV5-6 and TRBJ2-7; D unclear. This CDR3 region has 12 residues. The V gene lost 3 bases and the J gene lost 3 bases, with 7 bases spanning the gap. CDR1 and CDR2 from the germline V gene are SGHDT and YYEEEE. The CDR3 here is CASSSQDYEQYF. The CDR3 bases are TGTGCCAGCAGCTCCCAGGACTACGAGCAGTACTTC. The full variable domain, with the rest looked up from reference TRBV5-6 and TRBJ2-7, is DAGVTQSPTHLIKTRGQQVTLRCSPKSGHDTVSWYQQALGQGPQFIFQYYEEEERQRGNFPDRFSGHQFPNYSSELNVNALLLGDSALYLCASSSQDYEQYFGPGTRLTVT.

V gene TRBV6-5 combines with J gene TRBJ1-2, with D hard to call. The V and J ends lost 0 bases and 4 bases respectively, with 9 bases between them. The CDR3 runs 14 residues. Germline V gene sequence: CDR1 MNHEY, CDR2 SVGAGI. DNA for the CDR3: TGTGCCAGCAGTTACTCGATGGCAGGCTATGGCTACACCTTC. Protein product: CASSYSMAGYGYTF.